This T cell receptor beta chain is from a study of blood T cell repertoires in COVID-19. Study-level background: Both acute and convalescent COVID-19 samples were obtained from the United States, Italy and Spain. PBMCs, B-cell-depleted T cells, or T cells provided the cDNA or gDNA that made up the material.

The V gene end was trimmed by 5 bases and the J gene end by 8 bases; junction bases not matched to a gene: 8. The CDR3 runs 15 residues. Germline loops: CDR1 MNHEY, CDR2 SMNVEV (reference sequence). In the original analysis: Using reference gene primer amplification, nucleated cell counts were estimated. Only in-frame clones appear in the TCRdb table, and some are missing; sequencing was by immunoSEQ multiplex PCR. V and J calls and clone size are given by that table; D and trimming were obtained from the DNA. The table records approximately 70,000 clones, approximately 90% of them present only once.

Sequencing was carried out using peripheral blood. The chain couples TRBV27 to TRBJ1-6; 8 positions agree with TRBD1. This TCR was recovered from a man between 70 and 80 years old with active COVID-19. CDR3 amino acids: CASSPGQGVYSPLHF. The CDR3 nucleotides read TGTGCCAGCAGTCCCGGACAGGGAGTGTATTCACCCCTCCACTTT.